This T cell receptor beta chain was retrieved from a study of regulatory T cells in long-lasting Graves disease. Study background: Over 5 years of antithyroid drugs plus positive TSH receptor antibodies defined persistent Graves' disease.

Stated time point: persistent/refractory GD, antithyroid drugs over 5 years with positive TRAb. Extracted RNA from PBMCs served as the source of the TCR library. The V end was cut by 4 bases, the J end by 5 bases, with 14 bases between. Germline assignment: CDR1 SEHNR and CDR2 FQNEAQ (reference sequence). The CDR3 length is 14 residues. TCR beta libraries were built with iRepertoire HTBI primers and Arm-PCR of CDR3 regions. MiXCR, run by TCRdb on the multiplex PCR reads, gives a single entry per CDR3 protein. The sample consists of about 460,000 distinct CDR3 sequences, about 22% of them appearing once. A word on this clonotype: Its antigen remains unknown.

Study-wide points: Sharing of public clonotypes was greater in persistent patients (roughly 2,600) than in new patients (approximately 940).

This TCR came from a female donor with Graves disease. V is TRBV7-9 and J is TRBJ1-2, with D unclear. The specimen was peripheral blood mononuclear cells (PBMCs), collected when the disease was refractory, from a patient treated with antithyroid drugs. The CDR3 protein is CASSSVQHQYGYTF. The CDR3 DNA reads TGTGCCAGCAGCTCGGTCCAACACCAGTATGGCTACACCTTC.